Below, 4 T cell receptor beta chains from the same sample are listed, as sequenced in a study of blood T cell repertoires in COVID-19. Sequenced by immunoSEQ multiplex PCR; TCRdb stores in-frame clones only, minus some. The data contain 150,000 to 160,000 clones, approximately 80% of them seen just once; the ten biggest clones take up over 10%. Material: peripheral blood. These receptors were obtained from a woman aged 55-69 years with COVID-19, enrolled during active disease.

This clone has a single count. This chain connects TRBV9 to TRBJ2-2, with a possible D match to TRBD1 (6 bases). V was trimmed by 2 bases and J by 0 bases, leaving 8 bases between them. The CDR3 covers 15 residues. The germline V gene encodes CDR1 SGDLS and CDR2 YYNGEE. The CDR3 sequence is CASSVGTPNTGELFF. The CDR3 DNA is TGTGCCAGCAGCGTCGGGACACCGAACACCGGGGAGCTGTTTTTT.

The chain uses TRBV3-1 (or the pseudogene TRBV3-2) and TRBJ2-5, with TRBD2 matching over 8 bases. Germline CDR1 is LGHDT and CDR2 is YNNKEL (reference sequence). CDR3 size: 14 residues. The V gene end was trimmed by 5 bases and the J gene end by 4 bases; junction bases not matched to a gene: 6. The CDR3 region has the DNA TGTGCCAGCAGCGTACTAGCGGCTGGAGAGACCCAGTACTTC. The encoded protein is CASSVLAAGETQYF.

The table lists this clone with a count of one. The CDR3 sequence is CASSDASGSGNNEQFF. CDR3 sequence (DNA): TGTGCCAGCAGTGACGCTAGCGGGAGTGGGAACAATGAGCAGTTCTTC. The genes are TRBV6-4 and TRBJ2-1; 10 bases are shared with TRBD2. The CDR3 loop spans 16 amino acids. Germline assignment: CDR1 MRHNA and CDR2 SNTAGT. V trimming: 2 bases; J trimming: 5 bases; junction bases outside the gene matches: 6.

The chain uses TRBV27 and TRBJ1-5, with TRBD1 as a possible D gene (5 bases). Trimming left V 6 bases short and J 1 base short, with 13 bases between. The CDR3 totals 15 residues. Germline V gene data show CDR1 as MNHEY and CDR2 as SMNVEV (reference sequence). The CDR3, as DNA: TGTGCCAGCAGGCGTGGGGGAGGAAGCAATCAGCCCCAGCATTTT. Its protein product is CASRRGGGSNQPQHF.